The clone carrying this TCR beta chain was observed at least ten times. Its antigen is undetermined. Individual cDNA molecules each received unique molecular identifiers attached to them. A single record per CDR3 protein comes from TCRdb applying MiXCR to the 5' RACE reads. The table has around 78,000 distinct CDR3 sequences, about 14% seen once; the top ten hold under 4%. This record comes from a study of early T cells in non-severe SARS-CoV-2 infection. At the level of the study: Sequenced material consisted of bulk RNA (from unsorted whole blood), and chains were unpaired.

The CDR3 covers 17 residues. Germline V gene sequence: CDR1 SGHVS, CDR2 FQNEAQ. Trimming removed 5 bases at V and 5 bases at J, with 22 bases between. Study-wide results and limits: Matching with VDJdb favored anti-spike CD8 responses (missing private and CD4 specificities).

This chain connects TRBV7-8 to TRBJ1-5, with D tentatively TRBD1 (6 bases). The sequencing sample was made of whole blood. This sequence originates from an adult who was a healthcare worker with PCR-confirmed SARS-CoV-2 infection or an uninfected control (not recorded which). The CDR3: CASSPAGRGGRYQPQHF. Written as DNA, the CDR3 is TGTGCCAGCAGCCCGGCTGGACGCGGGGGCCGATATCAGCCCCAGCATTTT.